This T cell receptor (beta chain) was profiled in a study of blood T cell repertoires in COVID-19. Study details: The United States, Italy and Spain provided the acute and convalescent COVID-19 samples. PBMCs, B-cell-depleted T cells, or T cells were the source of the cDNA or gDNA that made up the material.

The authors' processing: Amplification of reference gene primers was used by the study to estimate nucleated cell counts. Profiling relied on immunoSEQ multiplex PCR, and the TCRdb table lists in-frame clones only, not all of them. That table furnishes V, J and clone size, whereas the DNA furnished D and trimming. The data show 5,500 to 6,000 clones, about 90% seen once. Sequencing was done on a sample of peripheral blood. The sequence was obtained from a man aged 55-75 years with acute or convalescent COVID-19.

As DNA, the CDR3 is TGTGCCAGCAGGGCTACAGGAAACTCGAACACTGAAGCTTTCTTT. Its translation: CASRATGNSNTEAFF. The genes are TRBV6-5 and TRBJ1-1, with D possibly TRBD1 on 5 matching bases. The V end was cut by 6 bases, the J end by 1 base, with 15 bases between. CDR3 length: 15 amino acids. Germline lookup yields CDR1 MNHEY and CDR2 SVGAGI.